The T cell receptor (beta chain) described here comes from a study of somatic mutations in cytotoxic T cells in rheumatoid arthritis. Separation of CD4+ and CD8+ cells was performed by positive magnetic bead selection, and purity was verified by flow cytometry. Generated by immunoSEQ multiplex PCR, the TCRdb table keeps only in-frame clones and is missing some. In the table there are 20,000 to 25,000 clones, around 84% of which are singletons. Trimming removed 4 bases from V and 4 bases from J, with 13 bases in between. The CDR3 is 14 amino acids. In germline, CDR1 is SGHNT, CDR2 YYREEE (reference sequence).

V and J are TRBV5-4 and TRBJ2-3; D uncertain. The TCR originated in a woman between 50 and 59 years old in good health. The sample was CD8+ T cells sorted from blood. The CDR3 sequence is CASSPPRSADTQYF. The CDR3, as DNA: TGTGCCAGCAGCCCTCCGCGGAGCGCAGATACGCAGTATTTT.